Listed here are 13 T cell receptor beta chains from one sample, sequenced in a study of blood T cell repertoires in COVID-19. Assay used: immunoSEQ multiplex PCR; TCRdb lists only in-frame clones, some missing. The repertoire holds approximately 160,000 clones, with 85% to 90% as singletons. Source material: peripheral blood. The origin of the receptors is a woman aged 70-85 years with acute or convalescent COVID-19.

CDR3 sequence: CASSLTRNYGYTF. For the CDR3, the DNA is TGTGCCAGCAGCCTGACAAGAAACTATGGCTACACCTTC. This chain links TRBV6-5 with TRBJ1-2; no clear D gene. The V gene's germline CDR1 is MNHEY and CDR2 SVGAGI. This CDR3 is 13 amino acids long. Trimming left V 6 bases short and J 2 bases short, with 10 bases between.

The rearrangement joins TRBV4-3 to TRBJ2-1; the match to TRBD2 covers 13 bases. J lost 8 bases, V lost 4 bases, and 8 bases had no gene match. Per germline, CDR1 LGHNA and CDR2 YSLEER. This CDR3 spans 16 amino acids. CDR3 nucleotide sequence: TGCGCCAGCAGCCTACGGACTAGCGGGAGTAGAGATGAGCAGTTCTTC. Amino acid sequence: CASSLRTSGSRDEQFF.

This rearrangement joins TRBV25-1 to TRBJ1-1, with a tentative D call TRBD1 (6 bases). Trimming removed 0 bases from V and 9 bases from J, with 14 bases in between. Germline V lookup: CDR1 MGHDK, CDR2 SYGVNS. The CDR3 covers 14 residues. The CDR3: CASSEYARGGQAFF. CDR3 bases: TGTGCCAGCAGTGAATATGCCCGCGGGGGGCAAGCTTTCTTT.

The chain employs TRBV5-6 and TRBJ1-2; 8 bases line up with TRBD1. V trimming: 0 bases; J trimming: 5 bases; junction bases outside the gene matches: 6. Germline CDR1 reads SGHDT; CDR2 reads YYEEEE. The CDR3 runs 15 residues. The chain's CDR3 is CASSLVDREGYGYTF. CDR3 nucleotides: TGTGCCAGCAGCTTGGTGGACAGGGAGGGTTATGGCTACACCTTC.

The genes are TRBV7-8 and TRBJ1-2; 7 bases are a match to TRBD1. After removal of 1 base from V and 13 bases from J, the junction contained 15 bases not matched to a gene. The CDR3 extends over 15 amino acids. Germline lookup yields CDR1 SGHVS and CDR2 FQNEAQ. CDR3 region: CASSLVIGRQGPGTF. The CDR3 DNA reads as TGTGCCAGCAGCTTAGTCATAGGGAGACAGGGCCCAGGCACCTTC.

CDR3 region: CASSLYSNQPQHF. Written as DNA, the CDR3 is TGTGCCAGCAGTTTGTATAGCAATCAGCCCCAGCATTTT. The V call is TRBV12-3 or TRBV12-4, the J call TRBJ1-5; D uncertain. The CDR3 is 13 residues long. With 3 bases removed from V and 0 bases from J, the gap between germline ends came to 3 bases.

This clone was recorded only once. V and J are TRBV5-1 and TRBJ2-5; 13 nucleotides line up with TRBD2. The J segment lost 1 base and the V segment lost 0 bases, leaving 12 bases of the junction unmatched. Germline CDR1 and CDR2: SGHRS and YFSETQ. This CDR3 has 20 amino acids. This chain's CDR3 is CASSLVPNYRLAGGQETQYF. CDR3 in DNA: TGCGCCAGCAGCTTGGTCCCCAATTACAGACTAGCGGGGGGCCAAGAGACCCAGTACTTC.

The chain combines TRBV5-6 with TRBJ2-5; 7 bases are a match to TRBD1. The CDR3 runs 14 residues. V shed 0 bases and J 7 bases; nucleotides not matched to a gene: 6. The germline V gene encodes CDR1 SGHDT and CDR2 YYEEEE. The CDR3, as DNA: TGTGCCAGCAGCTTGGAGGGGGCAAGGGGGACCCAGTACTTC. This translates into CASSLEGARGTQYF.

V gene TRBV18 combines with J gene TRBJ2-7, with a possible D match to TRBD2 (5 bases). Germline V gene data show CDR1 as KGHSH and CDR2 as LQKENI. Trimming left V 5 bases short and J 1 base short, with 9 bases between. The CDR3 spans 13 residues. The CDR3 DNA is TGTGCCAGCTCAAATCGGGGTTCCTACGAGCAGTACTTC. This codes for CASSNRGSYEQYF. Full variable domain (missing parts from reference TRBV18 and TRBJ2-7): NAGVMQNPRHLVRRRGQEARLRCSPMKGHSHVYWYRQLPEEGLKFMVYLQKENIIDESGMPKERFSAEFPKEGPSILRIQQVVRGDSAAYFCASSNRGSYEQYFGPGTRLTVT.

V gene TRBV18 combines with J gene TRBJ1-3; D ambiguous. Germline CDR1 reads KGHSH; CDR2 reads LQKENI. Trimming shortened V by 2 bases and J by 4 bases, and 9 bases separated the two germline ends. The length of the CDR3 is 14 residues. CDR3 coding DNA: TGTGCCAGCTCACCAGGAGGGTACGGAAACACCATATATTTT. Its translation: CASSPGGYGNTIYF.

The genes are TRBV6-1 and TRBJ1-6, with D perhaps matching TRBD1 (6 bases). V lost 1 base, J lost 7 bases, and 8 bases lay in between. This CDR3 has 14 amino acids. Germline V gene sequence: CDR1 MNHNS, CDR2 SASEGT. The CDR3 DNA reads as TGTGCCAGCAGTGAAGGCAGGGGAAATTCACCCCTCCACTTT. It specifies CASSEGRGNSPLHF.

The chain carries TRBV19 and TRBJ1-5; D possibly corresponds to TRBD1 (5 bases). The germline V gene has CDR1 LNHDA and CDR2 SQIVND (reference sequence). The CDR3 covers 22 residues. Trimming left V 6 bases short and J 2 bases short, with 35 bases between. The CDR3 coding sequence is TGTGCCAGTAGCAATGGAGGGGCCTCTTCGCAACTGCAGACTATGGGCAATCAGCCCCAGCATTTT. Its protein is CASSNGGASSQLQTMGNQPQHF.

The chain is built from TRBV10-3 and TRBJ2-1; 8 bases map to TRBD1. Germline V gene data show CDR1 as ENHRY and CDR2 as SYGVKD. The ends lost 6 bases at V and 0 bases at J; junction bases unmatched: 4. CDR3 length: 15 residues. The DNA for the CDR3 is TGTGCCATCAGGGGGGACAGGAGCTCCTACAATGAGCAGTTCTTC. Amino acid sequence: CAIRGDRSSYNEQFF.